Sequencing of this TCR beta chain was carried out in a study of human T cells and chemical hapten exposure. Study information: Doses of diphenylcyclopropenone went to the patients' scalps weekly throughout the roughly 24-week study.

Trimming shortened V by 0 bases and J by 3 bases, and 3 bases separated the two germline ends. The germline V gene has CDR1 SGHNT and CDR2 YYREEE (reference sequence). The CDR3 has 12 residues. Time point defined: pre-sensitization, week 0. Treatment described: therapeutic diphenylcyclopropenone sensitization with weekly scalp DPC. Prior to each patch test being applied, blood was drawn. The table lists this clonotype with many counts. Its matching antigen is unknown. TCRdb analysed the RACE reads with MiXCR anew, one entry per CDR3 protein. The sample holds around 120,000 distinct CDR3 sequences; about 14% are singletons and the top ten take approximately 2.8%. Overall study findings and caveats: With DPC sensitization, TCRs exceeding 1 in 1000 frequency showed no change. Significantly more large CDR3 similarity clusters were formed by expanded TCRs than by controls.

The sample in question was whole blood, obtained in connection with sensitization to the hapten diphenylcyclopropenone (DPC). The clonotype was recovered from a woman aged 18-29 years with alopecia areata. Some clones in this sample may be carry-over from other donors' samples. The chain uses TRBV5-4 and TRBJ1-1; D uncertain. The CDR3: CASSLVDTEAFF. CDR3 DNA sequence: TGTGCCAGCAGCTTGGTGGACACTGAAGCTTTCTTT.